This T cell receptor beta chain was profiled in a study of CD8+CD57+ T cells in acquired aplastic anemia. Study at large: Sorted CD4+ and CD8+ cells yielded roughly 3.5 ug of DNA on average.

CD8+CD57+ cell expansion, shown by flow cytometry, had occurred in the patients selected for sequencing. The cohort consisted entirely of patients having severe acquired aplastic anemia. Findings of the study overall: Controls did not differ significantly from patients in CD8+ Simpson's diversity. Patients had twenty-nine CD8+ CDR3 sequences in common with controls (the shared set).

The use of genomic DNA as template underpinned the TCR beta VDJ and CDR3 profiling. MiXCR, applied by TCRdb to the reads, yields one record per CDR3 protein. The profile covers about 180,000 distinct CDR3 sequences, with 50% to 65% appearing a single time and about two fifths taken by the ten largest. The CDR3 is 15 residues long. Trimming cost V 2 bases and J 8 bases, with 16 bases left between them. CDR1 is SGDLS and CDR2 is YYNGEE in the germline V gene. This clonotype has a count of ten or more. Its specificity is not known. This chain uses TRBV9 with TRBJ1-4; weak D call: TRBD1 (6 bases). The receptor's source is a human donor with aplastic anemia. Sequenced sample: sorted CD4+, CD8+, or CD8+CD57+ T cells (not recorded which) from PBMCs. CDR3 nucleotide sequence: TGTGCCAGCAGCGTTGCGGACAGCGGAGACGAAAAACTGTTTTTT. As protein: CASSVADSGDEKLFF.